These 12 T cell receptor beta chains came from one sample sequenced in a study of blood T cell repertoires in COVID-19. The data were produced by immunoSEQ multiplex PCR, yet TCRdb's version contains in-frame clones alone and is incomplete. Of approximately 72,000 clones in the sample, around 86% were seen once. The source material was peripheral blood. The receptors come from a woman aged 55-70 years with acute or convalescent COVID-19.

The chain uses TRBV19 and TRBJ2-3, with D possibly being TRBD1 (7 bases). V was pared by 3 bases and J by 6 bases, with 13 bases between. Germline assignment: CDR1 LNHDA and CDR2 SQIVND (reference sequence). This CDR3 contains 14 residues. The CDR3 DNA reads as TGTGCCAGTAGTATCCCGGAGGGGGCGGATACGCAGTATTTT. Its protein product is CASSIPEGADTQYF.

The J gene is TRBJ1-2, the V gene TRBV5-6; possible D gene TRBD1, 5 bases. The CDR3 length is 15 residues. The ends were cut back, 3 bases at V and 6 bases at J, with 18 bases in the middle. Germline values: CDR1 SGHDT, CDR2 YYEEEE. CDR3 coding DNA: TGTGCCAGCAGCTCCATAGTTTCCAGGGTGGATGGCTACACCTTC. Protein sequence: CASSSIVSRVDGYTF. The full variable domain, with the rest looked up from reference TRBV5-6 and TRBJ1-2, is DAGVTQSPTHLIKTRGQQVTLRCSPKSGHDTVSWYQQALGQGPQFIFQYYEEEERQRGNFPDRFSGHQFPNYSSELNVNALLLGDSALYLCASSSIVSRVDGYTFGSGTRLTVV.

This clone has a single count. This chain links TRBV28 with TRBJ2-7; 7 bases match TRBD1. Germline loops: CDR1 MDHEN, CDR2 SYDVKM. The CDR3 has 17 amino acids. Trimming removed 1 base from V and 6 bases from J; junction bases left unmatched: 15. The DNA of the CDR3 is TGTGCCAGCAGTTTATATATAGGACAGGCTCTCGAACTCGAGCAGTACTTC. This sequence encodes CASSLYIGQALELEQYF.

CDR3 sequence: CASSVGIGGVGYNEQFF. CDR3 nucleotide sequence: TGTGCCAGCAGCGTAGGGATCGGGGGGGTAGGTTACAATGAGCAGTTCTTC. The chain recombines TRBV9 with TRBJ2-1; 8 nucleotides align to TRBD2. The CDR3 consists of 17 residues. V lost 0 bases, J lost 4 bases, and 9 bases stayed unmatched. Germline values: CDR1 SGDLS, CDR2 YYNGEE.

The chain joins TRBV19 to TRBJ1-1; TRBD1 might be the D (6 bases). CDR1 is LNHDA and CDR2 is SQIVND in the germline V gene (reference sequence). This CDR3 spans 15 amino acids. The V and J ends lost 2 bases and 1 base respectively, with 11 bases between them. CDR3: CASSINRETNTEAFF. CDR3 nucleotide sequence: TGTGCCAGTAGTATAAACAGGGAGACGAACACTGAAGCTTTCTTT.

The rearrangement links TRBV7-3 to TRBJ2-2; D gene ambiguous. Germline lookup yields CDR1 SGHTA and CDR2 FQGTGA. The CDR3 has 13 residues. V was pared by 2 bases and J by 3 bases, with 4 bases between. CDR3 in amino acids: CASSLSYTGELFF. CDR3 nucleotides: TGTGCCAGCAGCTTATCATACACCGGGGAGCTGTTTTTT.

The J gene is TRBJ2-7, the V gene TRBV19; 8 bases align to TRBD1. Germline V lookup: CDR1 LNHDA, CDR2 SQIVND (reference sequence). The CDR3 sequence is 15 residues long. Unmatched junction bases numbered 7, after V lost 6 bases and J lost 0 bases. The CDR3 DNA is TGTGCCAGTAGCAATGGACAGGGCCTCTCCTACGAGCAGTACTTC. Amino acid sequence: CASSNGQGLSYEQYF.

The gene calls are TRBV18 and TRBJ1-3; 7 nucleotides line up with TRBD1. There are 15 residues in the CDR3. Per germline, CDR1 KGHSH and CDR2 LQKENI. V shed 2 bases, J shed 2 bases, and the junction held 3 bases outside the gene matches. The CDR3 sequence: CASSPTGDTGNTIYF. CDR3 DNA: TGTGCCAGCTCACCAACAGGGGATACTGGAAACACCATATATTTT.

The V and J genes are TRBV4-1 and TRBJ2-2, with D hard to call. The CDR3 has 17 amino acids. V dropped 3 bases and J dropped 3 bases, with 17 bases sitting between them. The germline V gene has CDR1 MGHRA and CDR2 YSYEKL. Here the CDR3 DNA reads TGCGCCAGCAGCCATCCCGTGGGCTACAGAGACACCGGGGAGCTGTTTTTT. Translation gives CASSHPVGYRDTGELFF.

The V and J genes are TRBV9 and TRBJ2-2; 13 nucleotides match TRBD2. This CDR3 contains 17 residues. The V and J ends lost 6 bases and 1 base, in that order; junction bases with no gene match: 6. The germline V gene has CDR1 SGDLS and CDR2 YYNGEE. For the CDR3, the DNA is TGTGCCAGCACCCGGACTAGCGGGGGCTTGAACACCGGGGAGCTGTTTTTT. Its protein is CASTRTSGGLNTGELFF.

The gene calls are TRBV2 and TRBJ1-2, with 8 bases that match TRBD1. Germline assignment: CDR1 SNHLY and CDR2 FYNNEI. The CDR3 contains 15 residues. Trimming removed 6 bases from V and 2 bases from J; junction bases left unmatched: 8. DNA for the CDR3: TGTGCCAGCAGCGTTACCAGGGGGCCGAACTATGGCTACACCTTC. Amino acids: CASSVTRGPNYGYTF.

For this clone: A junction end diverges from the germline sequence, so it may reflect a read error. This chain links TRBV30 with TRBJ2-7; 11 bases fit TRBD2. Germline V gene lookup returns CDR1 GTSNPN and CDR2 SVGIG (reference sequence). The CDR3 consists of 17 residues. For the CDR3, the DNA is TGTGCCTGGAGGAGTCTACTAGCGGGGGTTAGCTCCAACGAGCAGTACTTC. It codes for CAWRSLLAGVSSNEQYF. Variable domain in full (rest from reference TRBV30 and TRBJ2-7): SQTIHQWPATLVQPVGSPLSLECTVEGTSNPNLYWYRQAAGRGLQLLFYSVGIGQISSEVPQNLSASRPQDRQFILSSKKLLLSDSGFYLCAWRSLLAGVSSNEQYFGPGTRLTVT.